Below are 9 T cell receptor beta chains sequenced from a single sample in a study of B cell selection in AIRE deficiency. Repertoires were generated with immunoSEQ multiplex PCR, while TCRdb's copy carries only in-frame clones and drops some. The sample includes about 21,000 clones, around 97% seen only once; the top ten take approximately 0.17%. CD4+CD127+ cells were sorted as the conventional CD4 T cells. Material: conventional CD4+ T cells sorted from PBMCs. These receptors were collected from a human donor with AIRE deficiency.

The genes are TRBV7-3 and TRBJ2-1; 11 bases agree with TRBD2. This CDR3 is built from 15 residues. Trimming cost V 1 base and J 6 bases; bases outside gene matches: 2. Germline V gene sequence: CDR1 SGHTA, CDR2 FQGTGA. The CDR3 bases are TGTGCCAGCAGCTTAAGGACTAGCGGGTTCAATGAGCAGTTCTTC. It translates to CASSLRTSGFNEQFF.

The chain carries TRBV11-2 and TRBJ2-5; D is uncertain. The germline gives CDR1 SGHAT, CDR2 FQNNGV. Trimming left V 2 bases short and J 4 bases short, with 8 bases between. The CDR3 totals 13 residues. CDR3 in amino acids: CASSLSVRETQYF. CDR3 in DNA: TGTGCCAGCAGCTTATCCGTCCGAGAGACCCAGTACTTC.

This rearrangement joins TRBV5-1 to TRBJ1-4, with D hard to call. CDR1 is SGHRS, CDR2 YFSETQ, per germline. The ends were cut back, 0 bases at V and 8 bases at J, with 17 bases in the middle. The CDR3 covers 16 residues. CDR3 DNA sequence: TGCGCCAGCAGCTTGGCCTCGGTGGGGTCATACGAAAAACTGTTTTTT. Its protein is CASSLASVGSYEKLFF.

The J gene is TRBJ1-1, the V gene TRBV5-1, with a possible D match to TRBD1 (5 bases). The length of the CDR3 is 17 residues. Trimming removed 1 base from V and 0 bases from J, with 16 bases in between. The V gene's germline CDR1 is SGHRS and CDR2 YFSETQ. CDR3 sequence reads: CASSLRSGPTMNTEAFF. CDR3 coding DNA: TGCGCCAGCAGCTTGAGGTCGGGACCTACCATGAACACTGAAGCTTTCTTT. Filled out from reference TRBV5-1 and TRBJ1-1, the complete variable domain reads KAGVTQTPRYLIKTRGQQVTLSCSPISGHRSVSWYQQTPGQGLQFLFEYFSETQRNKGNFPGRFSGRQFSNSRSEMNVSTLELGDSALYLCASSLRSGPTMNTEAFFGQGTRLTVV.

The J gene is TRBJ1-5, the V gene TRBV28; D gene ambiguous. The CDR3 contains 17 residues. V was trimmed by 6 bases and J by 0 bases, leaving 18 bases between them. CDR1 is MDHEN and CDR2 is SYDVKM in the germline V gene. The CDR3 reads CASSPGRRSHSNQPQHF. The CDR3 region has the DNA TGTGCCAGCAGCCCCGGACGGAGAAGTCATAGCAATCAGCCCCAGCATTTT.

The chain uses TRBV7-9 and TRBJ2-7, with a weak D call TRBD1 (6 bases). Between the trimmed V and J ends, which lost 4 bases and 2 bases, there was a span of 21 bases. The CDR3 sequence is 17 residues long. The germline V gene encodes CDR1 SEHNR and CDR2 FQNEAQ (reference sequence). CDR3 region: CASSSYSGHRETYEQYF. CDR3 coding DNA: TGTGCCAGCAGCTCCTACTCGGGACACCGAGAGACCTACGAGCAGTACTTC.

The rearrangement links TRBV30 to TRBJ2-1; D might be TRBD2 (6 bases). Germline CDR1 is GTSNPN and CDR2 is SVGIG (reference sequence). V was trimmed by 4 bases and J by 7 bases, leaving 23 bases between them. The CDR3 spans 16 residues. CDR3 region: CAWNWGVVSSGNEQFF. CDR3 DNA: TGTGCCTGGAACTGGGGGGTTGTTTCTAGTGGAAATGAGCAGTTCTTC.

This chain links TRBV19 with TRBJ2-1; TRBD2 aligns across 8 bases. The CDR3 consists of 15 residues. J gave up 4 bases and V 3 bases, and 5 bases lay outside the gene matches. Germline V gene lookup returns CDR1 LNHDA and CDR2 SQIVND (reference sequence). CDR3 in amino acids: CASSMTSDKYNEQFF. The CDR3 nucleotides are TGTGCCAGTAGTATGACTAGCGATAAGTACAATGAGCAGTTCTTC.

The chain joins TRBV6-1 to TRBJ1-1, with D unresolved. Trimming cost V 1 base and J 4 bases, with 13 bases left between them. This CDR3 spans 15 amino acids. Germline V gene sequence: CDR1 MNHNS, CDR2 SASEGT. CDR3 amino acids: CASSEEGGGSTEAFF. CDR3 DNA sequence: TGTGCCAGCAGTGAAGAGGGCGGTGGGAGCACTGAAGCTTTCTTT.